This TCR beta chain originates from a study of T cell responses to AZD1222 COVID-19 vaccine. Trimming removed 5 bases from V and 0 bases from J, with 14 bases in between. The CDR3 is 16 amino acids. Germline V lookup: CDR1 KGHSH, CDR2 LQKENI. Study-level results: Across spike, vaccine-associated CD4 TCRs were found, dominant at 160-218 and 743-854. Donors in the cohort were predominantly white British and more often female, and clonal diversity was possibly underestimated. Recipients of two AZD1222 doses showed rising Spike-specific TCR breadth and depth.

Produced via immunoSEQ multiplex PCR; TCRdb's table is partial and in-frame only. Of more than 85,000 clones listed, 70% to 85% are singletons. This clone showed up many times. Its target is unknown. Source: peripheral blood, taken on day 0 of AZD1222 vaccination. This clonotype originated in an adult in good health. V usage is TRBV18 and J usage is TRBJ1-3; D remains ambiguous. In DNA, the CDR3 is TGTGCCAGCTCATTCAGTACCACAGACTCTGGAAACACCATATATTTT. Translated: CASSFSTTDSGNTIYF.